Below, 15 T cell receptor beta chains from the same sample are listed, as sequenced in a study of human T cells and chemical hapten exposure. TCRdb reprocessed the RACE reads with MiXCR, giving one entry per CDR3 protein. The profile shows about 140,000 distinct CDR3 sequences, 10% to 15% of them singletons. Noted time point: patch test 2, 6 weeks after DPC sensitization. Treatment noted: therapeutic diphenylcyclopropenone sensitization with weekly scalp DPC. Sample: whole blood, taken in connection with sensitization to the hapten diphenylcyclopropenone (DPC). The receptors were sampled from a woman aged 45-59 years with alopecia areata. Some clones in this sample may be carry-over from other donors' samples.

This clonotype was observed a few times. The chain links TRBV6-1 to TRBJ2-1; D not resolved. The CDR3 consists of 15 residues. Trimming removed 1 base at V and 12 bases at J, with 19 bases between. Germline CDR1 and CDR2: MNHNS and SASEGT. The CDR3 sequence: CASSEGDTSMYGQFF. As DNA, the CDR3 is TGTGCCAGCAGTGAAGGCGACACCTCTATGTATGGGCAGTTCTTC.

This clonotype was found many times. This chain connects TRBV19 to TRBJ2-3; D may be TRBD2 (6 bases). This CDR3 has 12 residues. V lost 10 bases and J 6 bases, leaving 14 bases between the germline ends. The germline V gene encodes CDR1 LNHDA and CDR2 SQIVND (reference sequence). Written as DNA, the CDR3 is TGTGCCACCTCTCGGCGGGATGATACGCAGTATTTT. Its protein product is CATSRRDDTQYF.

V usage is TRBV3-1 and J usage is TRBJ2-5; 14 bases align to TRBD2. J lost 5 bases, V lost 5 bases, and 16 bases had no gene match. Germline V gene sequence: CDR1 LGHDT, CDR2 YNNKEL (reference sequence). CDR3 length: 19 amino acids. The CDR3: CASSEGGTSGRRSGETQYF. CDR3 nucleotide sequence: TGTGCCAGCAGCGAAGGGGGGACTAGCGGGAGACGGTCGGGTGAGACCCAGTACTTC.

This clonotype was detected many times. The chain uses TRBV4-2 and TRBJ2-7, with 8 bases aligning to TRBD2. The CDR3 totals 20 residues. Germline CDR1 is LGHNA and CDR2 is YNFKEQ. J lost 6 bases, V lost 3 bases, and 25 bases had no gene match. The CDR3 region is CASSQRLPRDWAGGLGEQYF. CDR3 coding DNA: TGTGCCAGCAGCCAGCGCCTCCCCCGGGACTGGGCGGGAGGACTGGGCGAGCAGTACTTC.

J is TRBJ2-5 and V is TRBV29-1, with D perhaps matching TRBD2 (6 bases). V lost 3 bases and J 2 bases, leaving 10 bases between the germline ends. This CDR3 region has 13 residues. Germline values: CDR1 SQVTM, CDR2 ANQGSEA. CDR3 coding DNA: TGCAGCGTTGATAGCGGCCCGCAAGAGACCCAGTACTTC. Its translation: CSVDSGPQETQYF.

This clonotype was seen a handful of times. V gene TRBV20-1 combines with J gene TRBJ1-3; 8 nucleotides match TRBD1. CDR3 length: 14 amino acids. Germline values: CDR1 DFQATT, CDR2 SNEGSKA (reference sequence). After removal of 3 bases from V and 4 bases from J, the junction contained 5 bases not matched to a gene. CDR3 sequence: CSASYRTGGNTIYF. In nucleotides, the CDR3 is TGCAGTGCTAGTTATCGGACAGGGGGAAACACCATATATTTT.

The chain couples TRBV29-1 to TRBJ1-5; 9 nucleotides agree with TRBD1. The length of the CDR3 is 13 residues. Germline V CDR1 and CDR2: SQVTM, ANQGSEA. Trimming at V came to 4 bases and at J to 12 bases, leaving 10 bases not matched to a gene. The CDR3 region is CSVGTGDGGVQHF. CDR3 coding DNA: TGCAGCGTTGGGACAGGGGACGGAGGGGTCCAGCATTTT.

This sequence joins TRBV9 and TRBJ2-1, with 8 bases fitting TRBD2. This CDR3 has 18 residues. Per the germline V gene, CDR1 is SGDLS and CDR2 is YYNGEE. V lost 1 base to trimming and J lost 4 bases; unmatched junction nucleotides: 13. CDR3 bases: TGTGCCAGCAGCGTAAATCCAGCGGGAGCTCCCCCTTACAATGAGCAGTTCTTC. It specifies CASSVNPAGAPPYNEQFF.

This clonotype has ten or more counts. The chain links TRBV24-1 to TRBJ2-3; 9 nucleotides line up with TRBD2. Germline CDR1 reads KGHDR; CDR2 reads SFDVKD. The CDR3 length is 15 residues. V lost 4 bases, J lost 5 bases, and 6 bases stayed unmatched. The CDR3 sequence: CATSEEAGGKDTQYF. The DNA for the CDR3 is TGTGCCACCAGTGAGGAAGCGGGAGGTAAAGATACGCAGTATTTT.

The CDR3 DNA follows: TGTGCCAGCAGCTTGGGGACTAGCGGCGAGCAGTACTTC. Protein sequence: CASSLGTSGEQYF. J is TRBJ2-7 and V is TRBV7-2; 11 bases agree with TRBD2. With 3 bases clipped from V and 6 bases from J, the junction kept 1 base outside the gene matches. The CDR3 covers 13 residues. The germline V gene encodes CDR1 SGHTA and CDR2 FQGNSA.

This clonotype has a count of ten or more. The chain couples TRBV20-1 to TRBJ1-2; TRBD1 is a possible D gene (5 bases). Germline values: CDR1 DFQATT, CDR2 SNEGSKA (reference sequence). V was pared by 4 bases and J by 4 bases, with 16 bases between. The CDR3 extends over 14 amino acids. The CDR3 reads CSAKVGGSTYGYTF. CDR3 DNA: TGCAGTGCTAAGGTGGGGGGTAGCACCTATGGCTACACCTTC.

The chain combines TRBV2 with TRBJ1-2; TRBD1 might be the D (5 bases). Germline CDR1 SNHLY, CDR2 FYNNEI. The V gene lost 2 bases and the J gene lost 2 bases, with 9 bases spanning the gap. The CDR3 has 14 residues. The CDR3 coding sequence is TGTGCCAGCAGTGAAAGGGGATCAAACTATGGCTACACCTTC. Translated: CASSERGSNYGYTF.

This clonotype occurred many times. V usage is TRBV12-3 or TRBV12-4 and J usage is TRBJ2-5; D is undetermined. The CDR3 contains 12 residues. V gave up 7 bases and J gave up 5 bases, with 11 bases separating them. CDR3 loop: CASMTPGETQYF. The CDR3 nucleotides are TGTGCCAGCATGACACCCGGCGAGACCCAGTACTTC.

This chain connects TRBV11-2 to TRBJ2-1; D might be TRBD2 (5 bases). With 5 bases removed from V and 5 bases from J, the gap between germline ends came to 16 bases. Germline V CDR1 and CDR2: SGHAT, FQNNGV. This CDR3 comprises 15 residues. The CDR3 region is CASSPRVPGDNEQFF. The CDR3 DNA reads TGTGCCAGCAGCCCCCGGGTGCCCGGGGACAATGAGCAGTTCTTC.

The sample holds many counts of this clonotype. The chain employs TRBV3-1 and TRBJ2-2; no firm D call. Germline values: CDR1 LGHDT, CDR2 YNNKEL (reference sequence). With 0 bases removed from V and 9 bases from J, the gap between germline ends came to 8 bases. The CDR3 spans 13 residues. As DNA, the CDR3 is TGTGCCAGCAGCCAAGAGGCCCACCGGGAGCTGTTTTTT. Translation gives CASSQEAHRELFF.